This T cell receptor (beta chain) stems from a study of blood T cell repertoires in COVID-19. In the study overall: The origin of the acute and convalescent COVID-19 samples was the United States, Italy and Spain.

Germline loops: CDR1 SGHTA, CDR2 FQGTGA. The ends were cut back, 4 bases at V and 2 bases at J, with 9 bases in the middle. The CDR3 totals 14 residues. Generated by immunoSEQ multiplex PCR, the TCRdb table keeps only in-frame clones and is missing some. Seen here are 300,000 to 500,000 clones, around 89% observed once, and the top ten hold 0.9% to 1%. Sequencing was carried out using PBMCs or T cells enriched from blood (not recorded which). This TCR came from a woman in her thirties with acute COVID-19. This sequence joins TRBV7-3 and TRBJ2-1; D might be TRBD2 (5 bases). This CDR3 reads CASSSGYPYNEQFF. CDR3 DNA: TGTGCCAGCAGCTCGGGATACCCCTACAATGAGCAGTTCTTC.